This T cell receptor beta chain is from a study of human T cells and chemical hapten exposure (dated by TCRdb to the early 2020s). Study-wide context: Libraries were pooled for sequencing, and variation in per-sample TCR yields was attributed mainly to small differences in library volumes within the pool. Each blood RNA sample was used to sequence both TCR alpha and TCR beta chains. Peripheral blood TCR repertoire changes were tracked in vivo in alopecia patients during primary and secondary sensitization to the hapten diphenylcyclopropenone (DPC). What the authors observed across the whole study: After repeated subsampling, changes were observed in the strength of the expansion versus patch-test correlation and in the threshold at which the correlation became significant. No change with DPC sensitization was found in the number of TCRs above 1 in 1000 frequency, and no evidence of global repertoire structure alterations was found.

In regard to this clonotype: Its target antigen remains unknown. No base-level quality is on record; no much larger clone is a single base apart.

Library preparation used RACE. Instrument used: NextSeq 500. During library preparation, unique molecular identifiers were attached to individual cDNA molecules so that TCRs could be counted quantitatively and reproducibly. The authors' analysis ran thus. A median of about 89,000 TCRs per sample was observed, with a range of 23,224 to 690,600. The Decombinator software suite was used to annotate V, J and CDR3 in the TCR reads. For the PS versus PT1 abundance plots, all samples were subsampled to the same number of TCRs (28,000). TCRs were defined as expanded if absent before sensitization and observed at least eight times at the 2-week time point. The raw public reads went through TCRdb reprocessing: fastp at Q25, MiXCR clone calling, in-frame beta chains kept. Every distinct CDR3 protein forms one entry, paired with its most common genes and DNA. V and J calls and clone size were set by TCRdb, not the authors. In all, the sample holds around 130,000 distinct CDR3 sequences, and approximately 9.5% of those were seen once. Together, the top ten hold under 2% of the sample.

The CDR3 goes from the cysteine to the phenylalanine over 14 residues. Solely the CDR3 DNA is kept, with 42 bases framed from the first base. Trimming costs V 4 bases and J 1 base, and their ends lie 8 bases apart. From a lookup of the germline V gene, CDR1 and CDR2 are SGHRS and YFSETQ. The sample's time point, from its label and the paper: healthy volunteer bleed at 2 weeks. Total RNA was isolated from unfractionated whole blood collected in Tempus Blood RNA tubes. Roughly five healthy volunteers acted as controls for TCR sequencing and had blood drawn at day 0, 2 weeks and 6 weeks. The TCR comes from a male donor in good health. Some clones in this sample may be carry-over from other donors' samples. Sequencing was performed on whole blood. The chain joins TRBV5-1 to TRBJ2-2, with the identity of the D gene unclear. CDR3 sequence: CASSGTVNTGELFF. The bases are TGCGCCAGCAGCGGAACGGTGAACACCGGGGAGCTGTTTTTT.